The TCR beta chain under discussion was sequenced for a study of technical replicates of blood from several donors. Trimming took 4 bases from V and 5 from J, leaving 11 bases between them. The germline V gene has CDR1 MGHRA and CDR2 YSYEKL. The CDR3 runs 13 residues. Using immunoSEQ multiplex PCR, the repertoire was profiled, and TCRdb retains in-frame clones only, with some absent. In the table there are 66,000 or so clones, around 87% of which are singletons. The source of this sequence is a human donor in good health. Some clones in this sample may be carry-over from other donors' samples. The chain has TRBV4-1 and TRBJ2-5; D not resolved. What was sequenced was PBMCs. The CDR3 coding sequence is TGCGCCAGCAGCCCGAATCTCCGGGAGACCCAGTACTTC. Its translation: CASSPNLRETQYF.